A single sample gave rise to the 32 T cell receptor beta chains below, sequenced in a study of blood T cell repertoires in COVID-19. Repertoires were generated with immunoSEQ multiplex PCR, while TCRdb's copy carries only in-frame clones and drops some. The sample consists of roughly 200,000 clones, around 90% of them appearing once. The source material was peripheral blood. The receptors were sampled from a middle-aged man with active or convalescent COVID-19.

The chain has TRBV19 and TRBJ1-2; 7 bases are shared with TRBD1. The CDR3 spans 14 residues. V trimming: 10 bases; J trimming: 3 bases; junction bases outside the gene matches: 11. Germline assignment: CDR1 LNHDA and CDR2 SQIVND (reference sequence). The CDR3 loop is CATSPYGQDYGYTF. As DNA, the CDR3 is TGTGCCACCTCGCCCTACGGACAGGACTATGGCTACACCTTC.

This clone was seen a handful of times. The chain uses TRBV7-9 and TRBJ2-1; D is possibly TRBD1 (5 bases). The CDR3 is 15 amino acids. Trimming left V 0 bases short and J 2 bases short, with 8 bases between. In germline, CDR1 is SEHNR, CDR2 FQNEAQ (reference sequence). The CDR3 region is CASSLARDPYNEQFF. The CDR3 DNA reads TGTGCCAGCAGCTTAGCCAGGGATCCCTACAATGAGCAGTTCTTC.

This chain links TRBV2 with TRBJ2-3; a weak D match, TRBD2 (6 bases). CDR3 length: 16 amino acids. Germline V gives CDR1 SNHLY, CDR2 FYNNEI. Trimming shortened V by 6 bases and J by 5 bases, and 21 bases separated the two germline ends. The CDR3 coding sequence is TGTGCCAGCAGCACGATAGCGGAAGACCATAGAGATACGCAGTATTTT. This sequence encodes CASSTIAEDHRDTQYF.

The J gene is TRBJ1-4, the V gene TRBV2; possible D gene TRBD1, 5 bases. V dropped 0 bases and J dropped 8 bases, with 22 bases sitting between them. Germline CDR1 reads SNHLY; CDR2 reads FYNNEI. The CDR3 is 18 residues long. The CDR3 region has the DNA TGTGCCAGCAGTGAAGCTGGTCGACTAGACGTTGGGGGGGAAAAACTGTTTTTT. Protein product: CASSEAGRLDVGGEKLFF.

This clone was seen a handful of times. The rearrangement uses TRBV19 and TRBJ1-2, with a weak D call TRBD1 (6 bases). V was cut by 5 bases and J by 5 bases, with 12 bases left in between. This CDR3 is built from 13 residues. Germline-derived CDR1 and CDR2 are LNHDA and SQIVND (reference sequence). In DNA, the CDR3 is TGTGCCAGTAGTTCCACAGGGCCGTATGGCTACACCTTC. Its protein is CASSSTGPYGYTF.

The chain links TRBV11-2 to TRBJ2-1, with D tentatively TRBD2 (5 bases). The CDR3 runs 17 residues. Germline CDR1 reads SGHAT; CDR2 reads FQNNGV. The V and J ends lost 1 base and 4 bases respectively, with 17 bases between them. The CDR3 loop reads CASSLAYLSGSYNEQFF. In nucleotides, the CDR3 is TGTGCCAGCAGCTTAGCTTACCTTTCGGGGAGTTACAATGAGCAGTTCTTC.

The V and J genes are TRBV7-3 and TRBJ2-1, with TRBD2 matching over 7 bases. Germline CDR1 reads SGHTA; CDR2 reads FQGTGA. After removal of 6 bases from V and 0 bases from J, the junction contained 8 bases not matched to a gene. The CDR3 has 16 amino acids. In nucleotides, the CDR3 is TGTGCCAGCAGGTCCGGGACGGGGGGCTCCTACAATGAGCAGTTCTTC. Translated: CASRSGTGGSYNEQFF. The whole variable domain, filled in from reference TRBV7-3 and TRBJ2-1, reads GAGVSQTPSNKVTEKGKYVELRCDPISGHTALYWYRQSLGQGPEFLIYFQGTGAADDSGLPNDRFFAVRPEGSVSTLKIQRTERGDSAVYLCASRSGTGGSYNEQFFGPGTRLTVL.

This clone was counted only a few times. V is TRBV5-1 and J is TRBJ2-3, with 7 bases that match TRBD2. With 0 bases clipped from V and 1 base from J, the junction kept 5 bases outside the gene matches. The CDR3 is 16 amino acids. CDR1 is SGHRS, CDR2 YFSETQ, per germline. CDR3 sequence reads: CASSLAGAGGTDTQYF. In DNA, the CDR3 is TGCGCCAGCAGCTTGGCCGGGGCGGGGGGCACAGATACGCAGTATTTT.

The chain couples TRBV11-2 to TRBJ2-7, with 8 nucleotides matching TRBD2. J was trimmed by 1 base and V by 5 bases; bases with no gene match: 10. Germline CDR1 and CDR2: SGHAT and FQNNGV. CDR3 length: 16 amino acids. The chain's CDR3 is CASSTREGGRSYEQYF. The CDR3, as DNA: TGTGCCAGCAGCACCCGGGAGGGAGGGCGTTCCTACGAGCAGTACTTC. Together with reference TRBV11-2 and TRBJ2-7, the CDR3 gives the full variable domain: EAGVAQSPRYKIIEKRQSVAFWCNPISGHATLYWYQQILGQGPKLLIQFQNNGVVDDSQLPKDRFSAERLKGVDSTLKIQPAKLEDSAVYLCASSTREGGRSYEQYFGPGTRLTVT.

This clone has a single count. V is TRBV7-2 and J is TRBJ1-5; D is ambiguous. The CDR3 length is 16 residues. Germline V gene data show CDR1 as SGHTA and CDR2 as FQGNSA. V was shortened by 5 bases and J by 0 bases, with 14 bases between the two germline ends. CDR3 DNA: TGTGCCAGCAGCCTTTACCCCATCTATAGCAATCAGCCCCAGCATTTT. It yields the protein CASSLYPIYSNQPQHF.

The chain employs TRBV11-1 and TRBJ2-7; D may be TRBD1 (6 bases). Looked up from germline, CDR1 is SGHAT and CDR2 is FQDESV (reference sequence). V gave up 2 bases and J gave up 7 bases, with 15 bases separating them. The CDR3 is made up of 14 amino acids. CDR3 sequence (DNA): TGTGCCAGCAGCTTATTACAGGGAAGAGGGGAGCAGTACTTC. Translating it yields CASSLLQGRGEQYF.

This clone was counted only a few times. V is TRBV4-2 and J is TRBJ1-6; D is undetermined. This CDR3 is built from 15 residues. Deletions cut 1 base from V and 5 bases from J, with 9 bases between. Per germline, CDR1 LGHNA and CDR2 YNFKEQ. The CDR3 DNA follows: TGTGCCAGCAGCCAAGTCCAGCGAAATAATTCACCCCTCCACTTT. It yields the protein CASSQVQRNNSPLHF.

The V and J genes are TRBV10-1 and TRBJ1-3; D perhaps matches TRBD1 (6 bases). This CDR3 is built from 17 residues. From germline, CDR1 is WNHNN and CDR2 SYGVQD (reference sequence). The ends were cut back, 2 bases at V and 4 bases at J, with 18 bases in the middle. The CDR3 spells CASSELRGRGTGNTIYF. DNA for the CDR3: TGCGCCAGCAGTGAGCTACGGGGTAGGGGGACAGGAAACACCATATATTTT.

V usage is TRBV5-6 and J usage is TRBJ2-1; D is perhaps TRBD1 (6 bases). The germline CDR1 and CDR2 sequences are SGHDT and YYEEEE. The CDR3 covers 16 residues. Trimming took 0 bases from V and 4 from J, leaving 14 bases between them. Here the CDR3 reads CASSLAMAGAYNEQFF. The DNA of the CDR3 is TGTGCCAGCAGCTTGGCCATGGCAGGGGCATACAATGAGCAGTTCTTC.

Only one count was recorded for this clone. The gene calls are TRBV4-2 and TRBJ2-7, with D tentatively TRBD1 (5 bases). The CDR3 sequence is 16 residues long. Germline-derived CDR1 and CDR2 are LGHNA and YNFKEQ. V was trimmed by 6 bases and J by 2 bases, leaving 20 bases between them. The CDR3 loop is CASSPTKDSDTYEQYF. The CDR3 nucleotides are TGTGCCAGCAGTCCTACTAAAGACAGCGACACCTACGAGCAGTACTTC.

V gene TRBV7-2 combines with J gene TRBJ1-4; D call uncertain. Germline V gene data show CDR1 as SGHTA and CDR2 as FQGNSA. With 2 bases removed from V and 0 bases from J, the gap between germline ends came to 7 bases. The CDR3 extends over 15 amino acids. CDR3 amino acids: CASSLSPATNEKLFF. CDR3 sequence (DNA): TGTGCCAGCAGCTTATCGCCAGCAACTAATGAAAAACTGTTTTTT.

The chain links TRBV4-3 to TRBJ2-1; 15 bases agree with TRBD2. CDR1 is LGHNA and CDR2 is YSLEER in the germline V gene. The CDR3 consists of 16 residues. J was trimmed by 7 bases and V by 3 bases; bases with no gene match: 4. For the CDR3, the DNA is TGCGCCAGCAGCCACTCCGGGACTAGCGGGGGGAATGAGCAGTTCTTC. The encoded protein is CASSHSGTSGGNEQFF.

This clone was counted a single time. Here the CDR3 reads CSGQGAYEQYF. The CDR3 region has the DNA TGCAGCGGACAGGGGGCCTACGAGCAGTACTTC. The rearrangement uses TRBV29-1 and TRBJ2-7; TRBD1 aligns across 9 bases. Per the germline V gene, CDR1 is SQVTM and CDR2 is ANQGSEA. This CDR3 is 11 amino acids long. Trimming removed 7 bases from V and 2 bases from J; junction bases left unmatched: 0.

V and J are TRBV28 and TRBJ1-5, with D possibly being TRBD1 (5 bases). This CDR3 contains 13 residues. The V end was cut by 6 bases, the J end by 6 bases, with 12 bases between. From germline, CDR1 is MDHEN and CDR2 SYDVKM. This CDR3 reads CASRAGMPQPQHF. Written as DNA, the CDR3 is TGTGCCAGCAGGGCAGGGATGCCTCAGCCCCAGCATTTT.

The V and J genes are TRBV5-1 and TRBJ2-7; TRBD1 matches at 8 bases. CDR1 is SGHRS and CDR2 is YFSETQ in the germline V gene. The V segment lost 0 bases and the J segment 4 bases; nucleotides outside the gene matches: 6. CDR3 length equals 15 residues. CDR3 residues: CASSLALGQGYEQYF. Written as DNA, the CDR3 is TGCGCCAGCAGCTTGGCCTTAGGACAGGGATACGAGCAGTACTTC.

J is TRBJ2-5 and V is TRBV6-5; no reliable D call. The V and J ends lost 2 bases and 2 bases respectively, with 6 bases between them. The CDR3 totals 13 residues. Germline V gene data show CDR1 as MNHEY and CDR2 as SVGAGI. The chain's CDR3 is CASSYSRQETQYF. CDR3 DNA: TGTGCCAGCAGTTACAGTCGGCAAGAGACCCAGTACTTC.

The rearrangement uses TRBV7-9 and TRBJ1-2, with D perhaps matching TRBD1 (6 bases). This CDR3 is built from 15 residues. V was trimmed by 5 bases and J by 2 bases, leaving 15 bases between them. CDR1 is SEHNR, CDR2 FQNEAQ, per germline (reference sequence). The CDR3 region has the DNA TGTGCCAGCAGCCCACAGGGCCGGCCCAACTATGGCTACACCTTC. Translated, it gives CASSPQGRPNYGYTF.

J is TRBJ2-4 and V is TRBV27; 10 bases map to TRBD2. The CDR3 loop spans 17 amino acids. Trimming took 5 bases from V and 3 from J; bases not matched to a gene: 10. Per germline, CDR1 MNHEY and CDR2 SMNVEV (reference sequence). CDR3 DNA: TGTGCCAGCAGTCCTACCAGCGGGGGGGCCCGCAAAAACATTCAGTACTTC. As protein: CASSPTSGGARKNIQYF.

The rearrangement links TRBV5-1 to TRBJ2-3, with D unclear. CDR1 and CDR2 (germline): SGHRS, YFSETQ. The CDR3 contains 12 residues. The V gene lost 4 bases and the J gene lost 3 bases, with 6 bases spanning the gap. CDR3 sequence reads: CASSKQTDTQYF. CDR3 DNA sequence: TGCGCCAGCAGCAAACAAACAGATACGCAGTATTTT.

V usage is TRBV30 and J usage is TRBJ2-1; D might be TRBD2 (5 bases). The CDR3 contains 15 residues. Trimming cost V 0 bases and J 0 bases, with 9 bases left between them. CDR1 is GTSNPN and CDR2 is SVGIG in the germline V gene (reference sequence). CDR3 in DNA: TGTGCCTGGAGTGTACTGGCGGGCTCCTACAATGAGCAGTTCTTC. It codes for CAWSVLAGSYNEQFF.

The CDR3: CASSQDREAYEQYF. CDR3 bases: TGTGCCAGCAGCCAAGATCGGGAAGCGTACGAGCAGTACTTC. The chain joins TRBV14 to TRBJ2-7, with TRBD2 as a possible D gene (5 bases). Germline V gene data show CDR1 as SGHDN and CDR2 as FVKESK. The ends were cut back, 0 bases at V and 4 bases at J, with 10 bases in the middle. This CDR3 spans 14 amino acids.

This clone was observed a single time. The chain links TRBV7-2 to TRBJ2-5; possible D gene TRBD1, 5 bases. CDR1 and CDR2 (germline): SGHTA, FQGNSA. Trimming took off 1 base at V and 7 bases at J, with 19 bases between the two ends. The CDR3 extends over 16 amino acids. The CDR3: CASSLEVAGRLGTQYF. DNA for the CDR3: TGTGCCAGCAGCTTAGAAGTAGCAGGGCGGTTAGGGACCCAGTACTTC.

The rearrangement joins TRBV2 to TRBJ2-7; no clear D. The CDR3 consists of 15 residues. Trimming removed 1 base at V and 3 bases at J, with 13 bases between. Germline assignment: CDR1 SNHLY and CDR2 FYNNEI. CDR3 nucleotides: TGTGCCAGCAGTGAAGGACGCAGGTTTGTCTACGAGCAGTACTTC. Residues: CASSEGRRFVYEQYF.

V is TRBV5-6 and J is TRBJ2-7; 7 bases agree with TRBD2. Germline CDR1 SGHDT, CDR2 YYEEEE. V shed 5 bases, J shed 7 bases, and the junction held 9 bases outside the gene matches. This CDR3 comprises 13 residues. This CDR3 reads CASSGLAVGEQYF. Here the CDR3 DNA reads TGTGCCAGCAGTGGGCTAGCGGTGGGGGAGCAGTACTTC.

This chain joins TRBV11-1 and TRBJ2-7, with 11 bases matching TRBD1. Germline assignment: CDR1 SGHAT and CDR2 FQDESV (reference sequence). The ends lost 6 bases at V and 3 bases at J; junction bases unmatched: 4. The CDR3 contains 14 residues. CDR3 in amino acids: CASRPGTGGYEQYF. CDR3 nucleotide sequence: TGTGCCAGCAGACCTGGGACAGGGGGCTACGAGCAGTACTTC.

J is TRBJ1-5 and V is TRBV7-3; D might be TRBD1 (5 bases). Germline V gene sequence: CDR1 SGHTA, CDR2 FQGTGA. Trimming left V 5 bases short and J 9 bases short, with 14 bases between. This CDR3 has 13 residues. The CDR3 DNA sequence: TGTGCCAGCAGCAAAGACGGGACTGGGCCCCAGCATTTT. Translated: CASSKDGTGPQHF.

As DNA, the CDR3 is TGTGCCAGCAGCGTTACGGCAGGGGTCGAGCAGTACTTC. It is translated as CASSVTAGVEQYF. The rearrangement uses TRBV2 and TRBJ2-7; possibly TRBD1 for D (6 bases). V was pared by 6 bases and J by 6 bases, with 15 bases between. The CDR3 totals 13 residues. The germline CDR1 and CDR2 sequences are SNHLY and FYNNEI.